What follows is one T cell receptor beta chain and its context. CDR1 SGHKS and CDR2 YYEKEE come from the germline V gene (reference sequence). The CDR3 length is 16 residues. Unmatched junction bases numbered 10, after V lost 2 bases and J lost 5 bases. The sample belongs to a study of blood T cell repertoires in COVID-19. As for the study in general: There were acute and convalescent COVID-19 samples, and they came from the United States, Italy and Spain. PBMCs, B-cell-depleted T cells, or T cells provided the cDNA or gDNA that made up the material.

In the study's own analysis: Amplification from reference gene primers served as the basis for estimated nucleated cell counts. TCRdb keeps only in-frame clones here, not all; method: immunoSEQ multiplex PCR. That table gives V, J and clone size, and the DNA gave D and trimming. Altogether some 70,000 clones are present, about 87% being singletons, with the ten largest covering around 7.9%. The TCR was taken from a man aged 45-65 years with active COVID-19. The V gene is TRBV5-5, the J gene TRBJ1-5; 7 bases map to TRBD1. Sequencing was done on a sample of peripheral blood. CDR3 nucleotide sequence: TGTGCCAGCAGCTTCGATGGACAGGCAGTCCATCAGCCCCAGCATTTT. Translated, it gives CASSFDGQAVHQPQHF.